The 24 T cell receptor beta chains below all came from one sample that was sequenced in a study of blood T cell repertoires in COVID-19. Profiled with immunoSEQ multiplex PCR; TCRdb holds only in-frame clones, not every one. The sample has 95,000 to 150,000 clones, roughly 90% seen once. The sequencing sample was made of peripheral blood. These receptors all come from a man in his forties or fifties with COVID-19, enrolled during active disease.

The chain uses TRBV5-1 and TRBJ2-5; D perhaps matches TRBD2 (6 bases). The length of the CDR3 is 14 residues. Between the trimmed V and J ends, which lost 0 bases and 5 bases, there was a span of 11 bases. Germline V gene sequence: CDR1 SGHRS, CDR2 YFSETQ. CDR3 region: CASSLGGDGETQYF. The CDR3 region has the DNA TGCGCCAGCAGCTTGGGCGGGGATGGCGAGACCCAGTACTTC. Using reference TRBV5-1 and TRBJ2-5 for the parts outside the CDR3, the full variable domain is KAGVTQTPRYLIKTRGQQVTLSCSPISGHRSVSWYQQTPGQGLQFLFEYFSETQRNKGNFPGRFSGRQFSNSRSEMNVSTLELGDSALYLCASSLGGDGETQYFGPGTRLLVL.

CDR3 nucleotide sequence: TGCGCCAGCAGGACAGGGTGGGAACAAGAGACCCAGTACTTC. Translating gives CASRTGWEQETQYF. This chain uses TRBV5-1 with TRBJ2-5; 7 bases match TRBD1. Germline-derived CDR1 and CDR2 are SGHRS and YFSETQ. Unmatched junction bases numbered 6, after V lost 5 bases and J lost 2 bases. The CDR3 has 14 residues.

Here the CDR3 reads CASSFQGNALNEQYF. The CDR3 DNA is TGTGCCAGCAGCTTCCAGGGTAACGCTCTAAACGAGCAGTACTTC. This chain uses TRBV7-2 with TRBJ2-7, with D possibly matching TRBD1 (5 bases). The V gene lost 3 bases and the J gene lost 5 bases, with 17 bases spanning the gap. Germline V lookup: CDR1 SGHTA, CDR2 FQGNSA. The CDR3 loop spans 15 amino acids.

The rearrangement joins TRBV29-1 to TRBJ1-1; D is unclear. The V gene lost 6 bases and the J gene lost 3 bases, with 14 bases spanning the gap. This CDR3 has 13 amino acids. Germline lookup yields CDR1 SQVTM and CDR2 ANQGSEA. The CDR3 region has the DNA TGCAGCGTCCTTTGGATCGGGGACACTGAAGCTTTCTTT. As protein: CSVLWIGDTEAFF.

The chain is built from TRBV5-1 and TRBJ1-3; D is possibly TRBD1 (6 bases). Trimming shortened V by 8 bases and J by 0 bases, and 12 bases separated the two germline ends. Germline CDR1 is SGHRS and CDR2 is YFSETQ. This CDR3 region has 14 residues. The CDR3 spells CASKGQSSGNTIYF. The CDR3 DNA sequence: TGCGCCAGTAAAGGACAGAGCTCTGGAAACACCATATATTTT.

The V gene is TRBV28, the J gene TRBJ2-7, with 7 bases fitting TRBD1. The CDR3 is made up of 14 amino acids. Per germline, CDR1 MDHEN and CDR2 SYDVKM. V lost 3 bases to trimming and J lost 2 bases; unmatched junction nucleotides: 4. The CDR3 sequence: CASSLPGQPYEQYF. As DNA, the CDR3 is TGTGCCAGCAGTTTGCCGGGACAGCCCTACGAGCAGTACTTC. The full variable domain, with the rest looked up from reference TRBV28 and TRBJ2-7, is DVKVTQSSRYLVKRTGEKVFLECVQDMDHENMFWYRQDPGLGLRLIYFSYDVKMKEKGDIPEGYSVSREKKERFSLILESASTNQTSMYLCASSLPGQPYEQYFGPGTRLTVT.

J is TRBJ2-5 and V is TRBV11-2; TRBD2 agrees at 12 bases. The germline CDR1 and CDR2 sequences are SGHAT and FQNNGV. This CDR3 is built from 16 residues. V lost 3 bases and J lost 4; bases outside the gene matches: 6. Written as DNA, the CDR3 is TGTGCCAGCAGCTTTCCCCTAGCGGGAGGGGTAGAGACCCAGTACTTC. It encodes CASSFPLAGGVETQYF. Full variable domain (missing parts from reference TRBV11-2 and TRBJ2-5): EAGVAQSPRYKIIEKRQSVAFWCNPISGHATLYWYQQILGQGPKLLIQFQNNGVVDDSQLPKDRFSAERLKGVDSTLKIQPAKLEDSAVYLCASSFPLAGGVETQYFGPGTRLLVL.

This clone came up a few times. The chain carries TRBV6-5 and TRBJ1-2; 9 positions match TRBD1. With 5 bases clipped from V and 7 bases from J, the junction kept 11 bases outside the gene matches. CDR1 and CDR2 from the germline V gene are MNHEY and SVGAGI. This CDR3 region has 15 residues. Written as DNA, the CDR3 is TGTGCCAGCAGTCAAATGACAGGGGGGAGGTTTGGCTACACCTTC. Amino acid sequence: CASSQMTGGRFGYTF.

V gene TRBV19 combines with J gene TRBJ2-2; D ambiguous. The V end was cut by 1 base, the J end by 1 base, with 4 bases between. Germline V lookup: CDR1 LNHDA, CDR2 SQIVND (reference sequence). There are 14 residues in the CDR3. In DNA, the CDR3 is TGTGCCAGTAGTATAGGCGAGAACACCGGGGAGCTGTTTTTT. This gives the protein CASSIGENTGELFF.

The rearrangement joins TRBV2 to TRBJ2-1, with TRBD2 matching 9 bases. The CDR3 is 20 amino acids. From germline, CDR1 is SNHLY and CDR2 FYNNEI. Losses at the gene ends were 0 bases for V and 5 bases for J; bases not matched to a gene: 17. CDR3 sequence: CASSEALRISGRPKDNEQFF. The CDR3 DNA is TGTGCCAGCAGTGAAGCGCTTCGTATTAGCGGGAGACCCAAGGACAATGAGCAGTTCTTC.

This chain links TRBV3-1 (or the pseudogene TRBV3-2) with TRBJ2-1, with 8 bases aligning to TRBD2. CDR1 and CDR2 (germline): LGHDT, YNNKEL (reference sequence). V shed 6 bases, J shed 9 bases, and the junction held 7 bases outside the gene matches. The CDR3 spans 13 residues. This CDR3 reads CASRSGSVAEQFF. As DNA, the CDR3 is TGTGCCAGCAGAAGCGGGAGTGTGGCTGAGCAGTTCTTC.

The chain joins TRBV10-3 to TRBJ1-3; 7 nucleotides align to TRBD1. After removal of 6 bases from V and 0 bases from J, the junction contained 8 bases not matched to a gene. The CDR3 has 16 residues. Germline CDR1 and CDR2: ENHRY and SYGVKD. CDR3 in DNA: TGTGCCATCAGCGCCACAGGGGTCTTCTCTGGAAACACCATATATTTT. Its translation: CAISATGVFSGNTIYF.

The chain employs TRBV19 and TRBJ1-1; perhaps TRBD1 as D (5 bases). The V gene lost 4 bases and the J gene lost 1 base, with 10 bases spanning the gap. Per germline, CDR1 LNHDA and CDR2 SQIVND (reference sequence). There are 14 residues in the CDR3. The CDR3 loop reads CASSRGSENTEAFF. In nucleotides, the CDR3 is TGTGCCAGTAGTAGGGGCAGCGAGAACACTGAAGCTTTCTTT.

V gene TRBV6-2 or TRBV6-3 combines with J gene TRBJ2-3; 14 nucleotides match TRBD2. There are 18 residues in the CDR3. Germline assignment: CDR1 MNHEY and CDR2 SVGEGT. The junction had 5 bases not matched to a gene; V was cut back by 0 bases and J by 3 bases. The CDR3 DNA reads TGTGCCAGCAGTTACTCGAGGGGGACTAGCGGGAGAACAGATACGCAGTATTTT. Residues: CASSYSRGTSGRTDTQYF.

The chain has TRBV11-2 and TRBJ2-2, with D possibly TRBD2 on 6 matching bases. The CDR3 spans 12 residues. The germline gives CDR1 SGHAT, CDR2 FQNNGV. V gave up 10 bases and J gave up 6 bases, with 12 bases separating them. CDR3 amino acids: CATNSGAGELFF. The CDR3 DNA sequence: TGTGCCACTAATAGCGGAGCCGGGGAGCTGTTTTTT.

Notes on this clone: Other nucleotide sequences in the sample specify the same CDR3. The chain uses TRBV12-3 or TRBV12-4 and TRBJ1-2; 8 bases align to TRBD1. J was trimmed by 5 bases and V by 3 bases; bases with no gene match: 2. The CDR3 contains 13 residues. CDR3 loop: CASSFQGAYGYTF. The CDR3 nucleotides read TGTGCCAGCAGTTTTCAGGGGGCGTATGGCTACACCTTC.

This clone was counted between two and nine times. The CDR3 loop reads CASSPGLSREQYF. CDR3 coding DNA: TGTGCCAGCAGCCCCGGACTTTCGCGAGAGCAGTACTTC. The chain employs TRBV5-6 and TRBJ2-7, with D tentatively TRBD2 (5 bases). From germline, CDR1 is SGHDT and CDR2 YYEEEE. This CDR3 region has 13 residues. V lost 4 bases and J lost 7, with 15 bases in between.

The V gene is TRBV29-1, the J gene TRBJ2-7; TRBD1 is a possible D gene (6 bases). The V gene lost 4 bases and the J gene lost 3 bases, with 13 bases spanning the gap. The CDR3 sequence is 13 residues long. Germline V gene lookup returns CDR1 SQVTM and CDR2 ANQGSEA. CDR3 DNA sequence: TGCAGCGTTGGACAGGCCGCCCTCTACGAGCAGTACTTC. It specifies CSVGQAALYEQYF.

CDR3 protein: CSLGGTEAFF. CDR3 in DNA: TGCAGTCTCGGGGGGACTGAAGCTTTCTTT. This chain joins TRBV20-1 and TRBJ1-1; TRBD1 might be the D (5 bases). V lost 8 bases and J lost 5, with 9 bases in between. CDR3 size: 10 residues. Per germline, CDR1 DFQATT and CDR2 SNEGSKA (reference sequence).

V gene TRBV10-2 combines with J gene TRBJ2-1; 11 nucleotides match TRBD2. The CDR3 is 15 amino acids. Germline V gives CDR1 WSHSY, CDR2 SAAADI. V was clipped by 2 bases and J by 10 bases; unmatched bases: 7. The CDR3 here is CASSETSGSLGEQFF. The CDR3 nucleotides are TGCGCCAGCAGTGAGACTAGCGGGAGCTTAGGGGAGCAGTTCTTC.

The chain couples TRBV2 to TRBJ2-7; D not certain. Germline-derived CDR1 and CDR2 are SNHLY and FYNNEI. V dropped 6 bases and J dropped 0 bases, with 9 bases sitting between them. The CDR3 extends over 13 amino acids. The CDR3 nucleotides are TGTGCCAGCAGACTTGGAGTCTCCTACGAGCAGTACTTC. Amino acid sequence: CASRLGVSYEQYF.

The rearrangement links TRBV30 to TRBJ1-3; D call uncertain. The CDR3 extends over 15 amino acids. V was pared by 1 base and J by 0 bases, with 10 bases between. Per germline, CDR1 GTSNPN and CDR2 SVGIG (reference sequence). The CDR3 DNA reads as TGTGCCTGGAGTGCACAGCAACCCTCTGGAAACACCATATATTTT. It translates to CAWSAQQPSGNTIYF.

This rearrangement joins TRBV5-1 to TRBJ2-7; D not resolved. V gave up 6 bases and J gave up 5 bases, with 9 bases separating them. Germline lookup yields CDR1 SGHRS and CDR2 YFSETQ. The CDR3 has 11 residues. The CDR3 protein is CASTYRDEQYF. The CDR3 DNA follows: TGCGCCAGCACCTATAGAGACGAGCAGTACTTC.

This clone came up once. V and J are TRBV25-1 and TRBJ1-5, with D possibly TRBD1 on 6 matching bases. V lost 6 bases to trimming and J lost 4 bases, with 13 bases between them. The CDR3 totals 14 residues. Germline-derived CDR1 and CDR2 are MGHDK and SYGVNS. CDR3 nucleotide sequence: TGTGCCAGCAGACCGACAGGCCCAAATCAGCCCCAGCATTTT. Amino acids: CASRPTGPNQPQHF.